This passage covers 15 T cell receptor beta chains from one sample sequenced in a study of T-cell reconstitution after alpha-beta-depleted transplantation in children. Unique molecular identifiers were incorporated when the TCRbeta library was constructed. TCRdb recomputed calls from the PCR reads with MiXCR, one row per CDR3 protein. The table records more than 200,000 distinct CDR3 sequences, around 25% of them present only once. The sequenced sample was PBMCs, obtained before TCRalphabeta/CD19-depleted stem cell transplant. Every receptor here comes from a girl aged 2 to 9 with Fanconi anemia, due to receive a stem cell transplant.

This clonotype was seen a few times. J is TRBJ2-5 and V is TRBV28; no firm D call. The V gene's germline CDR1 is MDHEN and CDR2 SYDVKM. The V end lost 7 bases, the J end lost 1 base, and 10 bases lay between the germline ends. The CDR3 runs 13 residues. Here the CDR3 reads CASTMVPQETQYF. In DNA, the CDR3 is TGTGCCAGCACAATGGTGCCCCAAGAGACCCAGTACTTC.

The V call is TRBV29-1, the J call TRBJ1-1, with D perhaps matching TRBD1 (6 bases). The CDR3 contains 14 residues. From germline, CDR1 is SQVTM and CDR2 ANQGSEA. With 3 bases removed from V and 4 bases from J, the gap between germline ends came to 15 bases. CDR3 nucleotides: TGCAGCGTTGACAGGGGTGGGCGCGGCACTGAAGCTTTCTTT. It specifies CSVDRGGRGTEAFF. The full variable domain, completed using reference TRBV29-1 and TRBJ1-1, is SAVISQKPSRDICQRGTSLTIQCQVDSQVTMMFWYRQQPGQSLTLIATANQGSEATYESGFVIDKFPISRPNLTFSTLTVSNMSPEDSSIYLCSVDRGGRGTEAFFGQGTRLTVV.

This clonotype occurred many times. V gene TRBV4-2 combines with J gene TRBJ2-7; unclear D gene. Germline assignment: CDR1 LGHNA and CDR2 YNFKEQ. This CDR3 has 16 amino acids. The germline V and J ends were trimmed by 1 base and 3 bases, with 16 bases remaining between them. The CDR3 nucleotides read TGTGCCAGCAGCCAAGGCAGTCCCGGTGTGTTCTACGAGCAGTACTTC. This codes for CASSQGSPGVFYEQYF.

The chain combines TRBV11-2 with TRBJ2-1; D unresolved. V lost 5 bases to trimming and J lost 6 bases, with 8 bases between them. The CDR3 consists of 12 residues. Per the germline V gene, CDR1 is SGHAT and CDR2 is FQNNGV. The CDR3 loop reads CASSPHANEQFF. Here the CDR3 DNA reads TGTGCCAGCAGCCCACACGCCAATGAGCAGTTCTTC.

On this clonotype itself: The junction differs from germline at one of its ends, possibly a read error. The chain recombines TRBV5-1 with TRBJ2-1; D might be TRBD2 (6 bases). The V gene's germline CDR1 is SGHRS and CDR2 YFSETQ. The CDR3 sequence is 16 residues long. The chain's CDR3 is CASSLEGLSSYDEQFF. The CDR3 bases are TGCGCCAGCAGCTTGGAGGGACTGAGCTCCTACGATGAGCAGTTCTTC.

The CDR3 nucleotides read TGTGCCAGCAGCTATCGAGGACAGGGCTACGAGCAGTACTTC. It codes for CASSYRGQGYEQYF. V usage is TRBV7-2 and J usage is TRBJ2-7, with 8 bases that match TRBD1. Losses at the gene ends were 4 bases for V and 3 bases for J; bases not matched to a gene: 5. The germline V gene has CDR1 SGHTA and CDR2 FQGNSA. This CDR3 is 14 amino acids long.

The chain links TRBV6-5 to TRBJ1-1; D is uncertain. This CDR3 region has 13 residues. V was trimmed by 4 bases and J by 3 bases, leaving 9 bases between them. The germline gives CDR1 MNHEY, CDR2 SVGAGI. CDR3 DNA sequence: TGTGCCAGCAGTTTTGACTGGGACACTGAAGCTTTCTTT. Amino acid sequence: CASSFDWDTEAFF.

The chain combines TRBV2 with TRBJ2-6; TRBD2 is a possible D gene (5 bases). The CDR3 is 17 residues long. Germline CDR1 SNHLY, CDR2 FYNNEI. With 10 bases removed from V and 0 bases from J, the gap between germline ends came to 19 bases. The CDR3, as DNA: TGTGCCATCATAAGGTGGGAGATTCACTCTGGGGCCAACGTCCTGACTTTC. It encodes CAIIRWEIHSGANVLTF.

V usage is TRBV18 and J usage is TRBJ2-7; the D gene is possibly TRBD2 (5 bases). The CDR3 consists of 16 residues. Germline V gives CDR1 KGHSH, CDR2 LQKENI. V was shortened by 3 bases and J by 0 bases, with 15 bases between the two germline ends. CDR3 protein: CASSPRLLADSYEQYF. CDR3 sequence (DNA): TGTGCCAGCTCACCCCGCTTGCTAGCAGACTCCTACGAGCAGTACTTC.

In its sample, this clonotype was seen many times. The CDR3 reads CASSPSFGGSYEQYF. CDR3 in DNA: TGTGCCAGCAGTCCCAGCTTCGGGGGGTCCTACGAGCAGTACTTC. V is TRBV6-4 and J is TRBJ2-7, with 7 bases matching TRBD2. The CDR3 is 15 amino acids. Unmatched junction bases numbered 8, after V lost 5 bases and J lost 1 base. The germline gives CDR1 MRHNA, CDR2 SNTAGT.

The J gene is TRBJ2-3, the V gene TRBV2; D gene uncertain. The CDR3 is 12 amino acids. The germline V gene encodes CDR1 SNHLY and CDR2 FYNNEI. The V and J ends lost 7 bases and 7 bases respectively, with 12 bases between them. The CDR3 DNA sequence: TGTGCCAGCACCGGGTTGGCCCATACGCAGTATTTT. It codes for CASTGLAHTQYF. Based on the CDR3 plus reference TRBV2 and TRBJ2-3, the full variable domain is EPEVTQTPSHQVTQMGQEVILRCVPISNHLYFYWYRQILGQKVEFLVSFYNNEISEKSEIFDDQFSVERPDGSNFTLKIRSTKLEDSAMYFCASTGLAHTQYFGPGTRLTVL.

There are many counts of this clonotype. CDR3 DNA sequence: TGCAGCGTTGAAAGGGGCGGGGTTGGAGATACGCAGTATTTT. Its translation is CSVERGGVGDTQYF. The chain couples TRBV29-1 to TRBJ2-3; TRBD2 is a possible D gene (6 bases). This CDR3 spans 14 amino acids. Looked up from germline, CDR1 is SQVTM and CDR2 is ANQGSEA. Deletions cut 2 bases from V and 5 bases from J, with 14 bases between.

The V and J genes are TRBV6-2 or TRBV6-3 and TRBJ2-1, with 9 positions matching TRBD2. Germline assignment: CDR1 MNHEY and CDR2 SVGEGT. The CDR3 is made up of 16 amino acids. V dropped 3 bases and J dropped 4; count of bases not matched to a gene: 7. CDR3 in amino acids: CASSYPTSGFYNEQFF. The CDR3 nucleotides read TGTGCCAGCAGTTATCCGACTAGCGGATTTTACAATGAGCAGTTCTTC.

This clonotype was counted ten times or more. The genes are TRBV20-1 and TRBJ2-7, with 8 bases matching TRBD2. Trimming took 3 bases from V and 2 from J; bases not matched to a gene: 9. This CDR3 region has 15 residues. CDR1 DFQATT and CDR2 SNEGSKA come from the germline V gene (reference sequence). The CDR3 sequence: CSARSSGGTPYEQYF. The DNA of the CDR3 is TGCAGTGCTAGGAGCAGCGGGGGAACACCCTACGAGCAGTACTTC.

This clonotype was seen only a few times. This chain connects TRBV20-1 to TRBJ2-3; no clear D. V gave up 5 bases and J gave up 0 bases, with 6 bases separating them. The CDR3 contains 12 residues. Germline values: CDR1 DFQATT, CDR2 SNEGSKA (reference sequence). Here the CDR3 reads CSAPSSTDTQYF. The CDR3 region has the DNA TGCAGTGCTCCGTCTAGCACAGATACGCAGTATTTT.